This paragraph reports one TCR beta chain. Its antigen is unknown. The same CDR3 also results from other DNA sequences found in this sample. 13 Jbeta primers and 60 Vbeta primers were used for the PCR. Profiled with immunoSEQ multiplex PCR; TCRdb holds only in-frame clones, not every one. The table has under 200,000 clones, around three quarters seen once; the top ten hold about 2%. This sample stems from a study of cytomegalovirus exposure and HLA in healthy donors. Findings and caveats of the study: The majority of CMV-associated TCR beta chains were reported as apparently HLA-restricted in a later analysis.

Losses at the gene ends were 7 bases for V and 3 bases for J; bases not matched to a gene: 5. CDR3 length: 14 residues. In germline, CDR1 is SNHLY, CDR2 FYNNEI. The sequencing sample was made of PBMCs. The genes are TRBV2 and TRBJ1-5; 8 bases fit TRBD1. The sequence was collected from a woman aged 50 to 65 in good health and CMV-seronegative. CDR3 sequence reads: CASNGQGVNQPQHF. As DNA, the CDR3 is TGTGCCAGCAACGGACAGGGTGTCAATCAGCCCCAGCATTTT.